This entry features one T cell receptor (beta chain) sequence. Its matching antigen is unknown. The germline gene is not matched at one end of the junction; a read error may be the cause. The sample belongs to a study of cytomegalovirus exposure and HLA in healthy donors. General study results and limits: In an earlier analysis, about 87% or about 30%: the productive usage of most TCR beta V segments.

Germline CDR1 reads MNHNS; CDR2 reads SASEGT. This CDR3 comprises 14 residues. Primers for the PCR totalled 60 Vbeta and 13 Jbeta. Generated by immunoSEQ multiplex PCR, the TCRdb table keeps only in-frame clones and is missing some. The table has roughly 120,000 clones, around 75% seen once. The clonotype comes from a man aged 55 to 70 in good health and CMV-seropositive. Specimen: PBMCs. The V and J genes are TRBV6-1 and TRBJ1-5; TRBD1 is a possible D gene (6 bases). CDR3 in amino acids: CASSEAGGDQPQHF. In DNA form, the CDR3 reads TGTGCCAGCAGTGAAGCAGGGGGTGATCAACCCCAGCATTTT.